This T cell receptor (beta chain) was identified in a study of blood T cell repertoires in COVID-19. Trimming cost V 7 bases and J 0 bases, with 18 bases left between them. This CDR3 spans 17 amino acids. Per germline, CDR1 LNHDA and CDR2 SQIVND (reference sequence). In the authors' methods: The assay estimated nucleated cells by amplifying reference gene primers. Sequencing used immunoSEQ multiplex PCR; TCRdb keeps in-frame clones, though not all of them. V and J calls and clone size are given by that table; D and trimming were obtained from the DNA. The profile covers about 400,000 clones, with around 87% appearing a single time and approximately 2.9% taken by the ten largest.

Sequenced material: peripheral blood. This chain links TRBV19 with TRBJ1-4; a weak D match, TRBD1 (5 bases). The sequence derives from a human donor in a cohort sampled during active COVID-19. Written as DNA, the CDR3 is TGTGCCAGTACCGGGGATCGGGGGTCAGCAACTAATGAAAAACTGTTTTTT. It is translated as CASTGDRGSATNEKLFF.